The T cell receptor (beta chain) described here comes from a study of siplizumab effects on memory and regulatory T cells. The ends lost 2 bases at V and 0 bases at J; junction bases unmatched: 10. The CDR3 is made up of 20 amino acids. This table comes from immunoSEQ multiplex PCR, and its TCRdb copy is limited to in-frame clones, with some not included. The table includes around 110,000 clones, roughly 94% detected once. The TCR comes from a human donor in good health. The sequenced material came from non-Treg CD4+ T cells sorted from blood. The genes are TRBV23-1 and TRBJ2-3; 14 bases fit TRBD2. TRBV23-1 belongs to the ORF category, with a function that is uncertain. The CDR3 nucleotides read TGCGCCAGCAGTCAACCAACCGGGACTAGCGGGGGCCCTAGCACAGATACGCAGTATTTT. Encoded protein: CASSQPTGTSGGPSTDTQYF.